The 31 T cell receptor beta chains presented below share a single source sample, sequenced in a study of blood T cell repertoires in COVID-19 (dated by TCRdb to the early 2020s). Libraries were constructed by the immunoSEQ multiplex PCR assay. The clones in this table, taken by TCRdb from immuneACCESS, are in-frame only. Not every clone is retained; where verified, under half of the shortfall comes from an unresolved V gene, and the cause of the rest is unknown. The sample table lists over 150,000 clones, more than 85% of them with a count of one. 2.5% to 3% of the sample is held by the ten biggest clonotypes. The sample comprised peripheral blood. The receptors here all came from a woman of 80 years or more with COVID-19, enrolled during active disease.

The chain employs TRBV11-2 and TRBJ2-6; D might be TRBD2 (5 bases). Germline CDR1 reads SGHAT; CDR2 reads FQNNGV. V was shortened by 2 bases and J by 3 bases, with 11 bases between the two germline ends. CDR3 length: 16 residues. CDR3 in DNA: TGTGCCAGCAGCTTATTCGGGGTTGGTGGGGCCAACGTCCTGACTTTC. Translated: CASSLFGVGGANVLTF.

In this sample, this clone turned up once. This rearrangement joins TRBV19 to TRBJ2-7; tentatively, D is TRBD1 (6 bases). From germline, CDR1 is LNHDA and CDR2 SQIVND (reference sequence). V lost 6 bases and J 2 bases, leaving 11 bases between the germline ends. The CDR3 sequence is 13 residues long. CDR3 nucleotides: TGTGCCAGTAGCCTCCAGGGGCCCTACGAGCAGTACTTC. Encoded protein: CASSLQGPYEQYF.

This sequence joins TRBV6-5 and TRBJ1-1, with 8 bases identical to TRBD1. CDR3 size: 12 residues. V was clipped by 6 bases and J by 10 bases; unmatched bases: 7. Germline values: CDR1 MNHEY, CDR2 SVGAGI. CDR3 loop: CASSLRGRVAFF. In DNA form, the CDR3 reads TGTGCCAGCAGCCTCAGGGGGCGCGTAGCTTTCTTT.

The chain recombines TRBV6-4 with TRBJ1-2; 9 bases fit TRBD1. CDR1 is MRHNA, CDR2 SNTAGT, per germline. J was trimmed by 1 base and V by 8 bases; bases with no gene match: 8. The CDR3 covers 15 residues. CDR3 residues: CASREWTGDNYGYTF. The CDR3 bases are TGTGCCAGCCGCGAATGGACAGGGGATAACTATGGCTACACCTTC.

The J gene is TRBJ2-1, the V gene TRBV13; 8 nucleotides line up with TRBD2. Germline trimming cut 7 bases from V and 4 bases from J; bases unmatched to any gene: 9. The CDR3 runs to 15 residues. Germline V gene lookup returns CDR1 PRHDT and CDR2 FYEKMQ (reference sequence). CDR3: CASNTRVAGYNEQFF. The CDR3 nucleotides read TGTGCCAGCAACACTAGGGTAGCGGGATACAATGAGCAGTTCTTC.

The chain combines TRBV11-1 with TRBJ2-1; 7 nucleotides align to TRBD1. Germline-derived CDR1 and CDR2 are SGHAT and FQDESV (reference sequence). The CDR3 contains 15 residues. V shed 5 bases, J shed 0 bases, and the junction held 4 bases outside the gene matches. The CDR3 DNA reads TGTGCCAGCAGCCCAGACAGGGACTCCTACAATGAGCAGTTCTTC. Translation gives CASSPDRDSYNEQFF.

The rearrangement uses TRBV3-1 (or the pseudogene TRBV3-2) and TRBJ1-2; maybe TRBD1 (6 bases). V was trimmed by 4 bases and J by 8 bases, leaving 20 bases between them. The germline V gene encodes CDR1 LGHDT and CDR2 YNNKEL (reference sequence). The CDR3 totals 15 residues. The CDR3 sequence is CASSRTLTGTGGYTF. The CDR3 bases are TGTGCCAGCAGCCGGACTCTTACAGGGACCGGCGGCTACACCTTC.

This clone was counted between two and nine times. The DNA for the CDR3 is TGTGCCAGCAGCGGAATGGGGGGGACTAACTATGGCTACACCTTC. Translated, it gives CASSGMGGTNYGYTF. This chain uses TRBV11-2 with TRBJ1-2; D is perhaps TRBD1 (5 bases). Germline V gene data show CDR1 as SGHAT and CDR2 as FQNNGV. V was trimmed by 5 bases and J by 0 bases, leaving 13 bases between them. This CDR3 spans 15 amino acids.

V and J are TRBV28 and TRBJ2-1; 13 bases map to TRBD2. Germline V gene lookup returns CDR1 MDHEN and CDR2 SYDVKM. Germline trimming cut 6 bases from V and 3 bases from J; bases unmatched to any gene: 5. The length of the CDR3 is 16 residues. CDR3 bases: TGTGCCAGCAGATCTCGACTAGCGGGGGGCTACAATGAGCAGTTCTTC. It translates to CASRSRLAGGYNEQFF. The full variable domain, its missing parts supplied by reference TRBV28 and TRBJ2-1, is DVKVTQSSRYLVKRTGEKVFLECVQDMDHENMFWYRQDPGLGLRLIYFSYDVKMKEKGDIPEGYSVSREKKERFSLILESASTNQTSMYLCASRSRLAGGYNEQFFGPGTRLTVL.

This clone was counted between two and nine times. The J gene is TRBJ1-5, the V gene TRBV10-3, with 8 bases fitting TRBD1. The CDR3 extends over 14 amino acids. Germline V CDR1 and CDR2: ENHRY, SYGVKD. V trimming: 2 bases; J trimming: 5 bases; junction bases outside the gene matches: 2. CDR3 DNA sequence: TGTGCCATCAGTGAGGCAGGGGGCCATCAGCCCCAGCATTTT. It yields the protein CAISEAGGHQPQHF.

CDR3 amino acids: CASSLVSQITEAFF. In DNA form, the CDR3 reads TGTGCCAGCAGCTTGGTTTCTCAGATCACTGAAGCTTTCTTT. The V call is TRBV5-4, the J call TRBJ1-1, with unresolved D. This CDR3 contains 14 residues. The germline V and J ends were trimmed by 0 bases and 4 bases, with 10 bases remaining between them. CDR1 and CDR2 from the germline V gene are SGHNT and YYREEE (reference sequence).

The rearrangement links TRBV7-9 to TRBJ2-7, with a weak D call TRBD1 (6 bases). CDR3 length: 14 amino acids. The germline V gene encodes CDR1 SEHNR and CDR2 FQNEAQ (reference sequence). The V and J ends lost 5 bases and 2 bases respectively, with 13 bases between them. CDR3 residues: CASSRLGQPYEQYF. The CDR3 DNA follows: TGTGCCAGCAGCCGGCTAGGACAGCCCTACGAGCAGTACTTC.

CDR3 residues: CASSVLAGKDEQYF. CDR3 nucleotides: TGTGCCAGCAGTGTTCTAGCGGGAAAGGACGAGCAGTACTTC. The chain has TRBV2 and TRBJ2-7; 9 bases match TRBD2. V shed 4 bases and J 5 bases; nucleotides not matched to a gene: 6. The CDR3 spans 14 residues. Germline lookup yields CDR1 SNHLY and CDR2 FYNNEI.

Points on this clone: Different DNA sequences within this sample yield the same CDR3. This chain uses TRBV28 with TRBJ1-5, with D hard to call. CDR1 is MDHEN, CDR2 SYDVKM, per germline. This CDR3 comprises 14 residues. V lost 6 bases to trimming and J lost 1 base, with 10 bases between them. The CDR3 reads CASSLGGSNQPQHF. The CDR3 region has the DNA TGTGCCAGCAGCCTGGGAGGGAGCAATCAGCCCCAGCATTTT. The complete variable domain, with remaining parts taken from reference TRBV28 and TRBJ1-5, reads DVKVTQSSRYLVKRTGEKVFLECVQDMDHENMFWYRQDPGLGLRLIYFSYDVKMKEKGDIPEGYSVSREKKERFSLILESASTNQTSMYLCASSLGGSNQPQHFGDGTRLSIL.

CDR3 in DNA: TGTGCCAGCAGCCCCGGACTAGCGGGAGTCGGAGAGCAGTACTTC. Translation gives CASSPGLAGVGEQYF. V gene TRBV13 combines with J gene TRBJ2-7, with 13 bases identical to TRBD2. Per the germline V gene, CDR1 is PRHDT and CDR2 is FYEKMQ (reference sequence). CDR3 length: 15 amino acids. The V and J ends lost 5 bases and 7 bases, in that order; junction bases with no gene match: 8.

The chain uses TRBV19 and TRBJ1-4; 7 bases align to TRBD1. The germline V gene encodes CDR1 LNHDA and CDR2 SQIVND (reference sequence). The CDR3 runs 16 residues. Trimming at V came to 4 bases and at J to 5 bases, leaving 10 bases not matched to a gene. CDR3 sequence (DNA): TGTGCCAGTAGTACTCAGTGGGGACAGAAAAATGAAAAACTGTTTTTT. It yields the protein CASSTQWGQKNEKLFF.

The CDR3 loop is CASSWQGAEGNTIYF. In DNA, the CDR3 is TGCGCCAGCAGCTGGCAGGGGGCTGAAGGAAACACCATATATTTT. The chain recombines TRBV5-1 with TRBJ1-3; 8 nucleotides align to TRBD1. Germline V gene lookup returns CDR1 SGHRS and CDR2 YFSETQ. V shed 3 bases, J shed 4 bases, and the junction held 6 bases outside the gene matches. The CDR3 totals 15 residues.

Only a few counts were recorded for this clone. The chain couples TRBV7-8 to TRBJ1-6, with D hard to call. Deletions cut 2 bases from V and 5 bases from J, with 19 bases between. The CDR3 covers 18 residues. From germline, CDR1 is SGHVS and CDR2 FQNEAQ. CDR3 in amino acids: CASSLLTPRVVNNSPLHF. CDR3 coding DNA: TGTGCCAGCAGCTTATTAACCCCTCGAGTAGTAAATAATTCACCCCTCCACTTT.

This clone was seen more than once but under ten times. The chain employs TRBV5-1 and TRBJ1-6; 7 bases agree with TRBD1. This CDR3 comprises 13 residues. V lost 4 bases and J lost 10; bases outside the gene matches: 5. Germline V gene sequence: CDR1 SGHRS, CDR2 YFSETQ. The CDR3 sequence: CASSQGVGSPLHF. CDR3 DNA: TGCGCCAGCAGCCAGGGGGTTGGGTCACCCCTCCACTTT.

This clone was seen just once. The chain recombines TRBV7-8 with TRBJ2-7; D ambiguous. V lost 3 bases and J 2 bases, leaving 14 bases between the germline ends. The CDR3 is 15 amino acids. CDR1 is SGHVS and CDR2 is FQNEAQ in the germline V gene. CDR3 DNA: TGTGCCAGCAGCTTGGGCTTAGACCACCCCTACGAGCAGTACTTC. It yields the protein CASSLGLDHPYEQYF.

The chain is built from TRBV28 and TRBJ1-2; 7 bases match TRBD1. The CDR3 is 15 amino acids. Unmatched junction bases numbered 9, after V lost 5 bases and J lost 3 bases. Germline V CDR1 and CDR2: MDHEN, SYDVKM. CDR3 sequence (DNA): TGTGCCAGCAGTCGGACCCCTACAGGGGACTATGGCTACACCTTC. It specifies CASSRTPTGDYGYTF.

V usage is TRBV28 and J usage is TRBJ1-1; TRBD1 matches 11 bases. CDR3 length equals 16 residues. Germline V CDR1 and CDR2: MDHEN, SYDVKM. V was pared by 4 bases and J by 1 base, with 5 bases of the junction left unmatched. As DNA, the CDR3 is TGTGCCAGCAGTTCGGGACAGGGGGTAGGGAACACTGAAGCTTTCTTT. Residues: CASSSGQGVGNTEAFF.

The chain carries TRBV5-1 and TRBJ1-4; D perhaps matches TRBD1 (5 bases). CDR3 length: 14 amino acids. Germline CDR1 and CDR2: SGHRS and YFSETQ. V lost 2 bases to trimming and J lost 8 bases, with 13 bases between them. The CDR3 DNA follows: TGCGCCAGCAGCTTTTGGCAGGGTGGAGAAAAACTGTTTTTT. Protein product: CASSFWQGGEKLFF.

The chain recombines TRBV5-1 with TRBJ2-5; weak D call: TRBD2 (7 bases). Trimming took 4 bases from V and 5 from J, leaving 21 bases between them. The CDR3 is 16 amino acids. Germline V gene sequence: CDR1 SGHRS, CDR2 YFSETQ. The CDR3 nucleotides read TGCGCCAGCAGCATACAGGGTGGGACTAAATCGGAGACCCAGTACTTC. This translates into CASSIQGGTKSETQYF.

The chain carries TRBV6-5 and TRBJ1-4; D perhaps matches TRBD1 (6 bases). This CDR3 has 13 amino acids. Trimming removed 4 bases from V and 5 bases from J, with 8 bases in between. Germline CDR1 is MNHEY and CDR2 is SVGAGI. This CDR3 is CASSWTVNEKLFF. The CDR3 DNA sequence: TGTGCCAGCAGTTGGACAGTCAATGAAAAACTGTTTTTT.

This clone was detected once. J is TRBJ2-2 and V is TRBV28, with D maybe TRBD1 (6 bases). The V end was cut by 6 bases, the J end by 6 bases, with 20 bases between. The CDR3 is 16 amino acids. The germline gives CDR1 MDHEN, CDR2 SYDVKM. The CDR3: CASSSFVRGSSGELFF. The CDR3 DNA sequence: TGTGCCAGCAGCAGTTTCGTCAGGGGCTCATCCGGGGAGCTGTTTTTT.

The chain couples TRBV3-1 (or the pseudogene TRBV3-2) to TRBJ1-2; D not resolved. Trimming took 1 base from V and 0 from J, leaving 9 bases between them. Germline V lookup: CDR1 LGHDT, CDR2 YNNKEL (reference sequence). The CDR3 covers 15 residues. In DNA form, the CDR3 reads TGTGCCAGCAGCCAAGTCCCAGTGCCTAACTATGGCTACACCTTC. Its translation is CASSQVPVPNYGYTF.

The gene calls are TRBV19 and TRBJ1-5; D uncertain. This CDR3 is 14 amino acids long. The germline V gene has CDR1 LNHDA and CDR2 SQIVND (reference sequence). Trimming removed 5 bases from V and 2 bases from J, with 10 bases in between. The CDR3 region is CASSENSGNQPQHF. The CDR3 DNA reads TGTGCCAGTAGTGAAAACTCTGGCAATCAGCCCCAGCATTTT.

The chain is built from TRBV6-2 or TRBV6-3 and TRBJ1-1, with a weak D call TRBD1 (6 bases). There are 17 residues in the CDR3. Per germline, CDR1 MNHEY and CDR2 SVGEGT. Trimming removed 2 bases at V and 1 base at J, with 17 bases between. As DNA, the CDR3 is TGTGCCAGCAGTTACCTTAACCGACAGGTCGGGAACACTGAAGCTTTCTTT. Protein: CASSYLNRQVGNTEAFF.

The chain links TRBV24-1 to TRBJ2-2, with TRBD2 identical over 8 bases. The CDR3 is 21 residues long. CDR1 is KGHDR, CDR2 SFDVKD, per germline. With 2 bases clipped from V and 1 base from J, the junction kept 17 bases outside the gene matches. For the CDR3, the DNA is TGTGCCACCAGTGATTCGTTCCCCGCACTAGCGGACCTAAAGAACACCGGGGAGCTGTTTTTT. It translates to CATSDSFPALADLKNTGELFF.

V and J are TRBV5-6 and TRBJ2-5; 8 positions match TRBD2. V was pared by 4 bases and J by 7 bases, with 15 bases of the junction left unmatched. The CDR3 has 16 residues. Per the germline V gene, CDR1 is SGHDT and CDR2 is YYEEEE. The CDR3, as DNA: TGTGCCAGCAGCGGGAAGGGACTAGACCCTTTTGGGACCCAGTACTTC. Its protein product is CASSGKGLDPFGTQYF.